The 16 T cell receptor beta chains listed next were all sequenced from one sample in a study of T cells in Graves' hyperthyroidism and ophthalmopathy. The TCR beta CDR3 regions underwent amplification using RNA transcripts as the source. In the first-round RT-PCR of the TCR CDR3, the HTBI primer set was used. TCRdb analysed the multiplex PCR reads with MiXCR anew, one entry per CDR3 protein. The repertoire has 470,000 or so distinct CDR3 sequences, about a fifth of them found once; the top ten carry more than 25%. Material for sequencing was blood. These receptors originate from a man aged 18 to 30 with Graves' hyperthyroidism.

This clonotype appeared many times. The rearrangement links TRBV5-1 to TRBJ2-7, with D possibly being TRBD2 (6 bases). Germline V CDR1 and CDR2: SGHRS, YFSETQ. The CDR3 loop spans 14 amino acids. The ends were cut back, 0 bases at V and 2 bases at J, with 9 bases in the middle. Written as DNA, the CDR3 is TGCGCCAGCAGCTTGGGCGGGAACCCCTACGAGCAGTACTTC. Its protein is CASSLGGNPYEQYF. Looking up the rest from reference TRBV5-1 and TRBJ2-7 gives the full variable domain: KAGVTQTPRYLIKTRGQQVTLSCSPISGHRSVSWYQQTPGQGLQFLFEYFSETQRNKGNFPGRFSGRQFSNSRSEMNVSTLELGDSALYLCASSLGGNPYEQYFGPGTRLTVT.

At least ten counts were recorded for this clonotype. This chain links TRBV6-5 with TRBJ1-5; D is unresolved. Germline V gene sequence: CDR1 MNHEY, CDR2 SVGAGI. The CDR3 length is 12 residues. V lost 7 bases, J lost 13 bases, and 17 bases lay in between. The CDR3 sequence is CASIQDGLRQHF. The CDR3 DNA follows: TGTGCCAGCATCCAGGACGGCCTCCGTCAGCATTTT.

This clonotype was detected many times. The chain couples TRBV2 to TRBJ2-7; D could derive from TRBD1 or TRBD2 (5 bases each). V was pared by 4 bases and J by 5 bases, with 12 bases between. CDR3 length: 13 amino acids. The germline CDR1 and CDR2 sequences are SNHLY and FYNNEI. CDR3 amino acids: CASSAWGRDEQYF. The CDR3 nucleotides are TGTGCCAGCAGTGCATGGGGGAGAGACGAGCAGTACTTC.

This clonotype was counted at least ten times. The J gene is TRBJ1-2, the V gene TRBV6-1; 7 bases are a match to TRBD1. Germline CDR1 MNHNS, CDR2 SASEGT. The junction had 5 bases not matched to a gene; V was cut back by 4 bases and J by 0 bases. The CDR3 consists of 15 residues. The CDR3 region is CASSGGQVANYGYTF. In nucleotides, the CDR3 is TGTGCCAGCAGTGGCGGACAGGTTGCTAACTATGGCTACACCTTC.

This clonotype was seen a few times. V gene TRBV6-2 or TRBV6-3 combines with J gene TRBJ1-2; D may be TRBD1 (5 bases). CDR1 and CDR2 from the germline V gene are MNHEY and SVGEGT. The V end lost 4 bases, the J end lost 6 bases, and 15 bases lay between the germline ends. This CDR3 contains 14 residues. The CDR3 DNA sequence: TGTGCCAGCAGTTGGGATAACAGGATTGATGGCTACACCTTC. This sequence encodes CASSWDNRIDGYTF.

In this sample, this clonotype turned up many times. The chain has TRBV19 and TRBJ2-7, with D perhaps matching TRBD2 (5 bases). V gave up 2 bases and J gave up 2 bases, with 13 bases separating them. CDR1 and CDR2 (germline): LNHDA, SQIVND (reference sequence). CDR3 length: 15 residues. CDR3 in amino acids: CASSITAGGTYEQYF. The DNA of the CDR3 is TGTGCCAGTAGTATAACGGCAGGAGGAACCTACGAGCAGTACTTC.

This clonotype was seen repeatedly, ten times or more. The chain employs TRBV27 and TRBJ2-7; D is possibly TRBD2 (5 bases). The CDR3 covers 15 residues. Germline values: CDR1 MNHEY, CDR2 SMNVEV (reference sequence). V lost 5 bases to trimming and J lost 0 bases, with 14 bases between them. DNA for the CDR3: TGTGCCAGCAGTCCTGGACTGACGAGCTCCTACGAGCAGTACTTC. Translating it yields CASSPGLTSSYEQYF.

This clonotype came up many times. The chain is built from TRBV28 and TRBJ2-2; weak D call: TRBD2 (6 bases). The CDR3 runs 15 residues. The germline V gene encodes CDR1 MDHEN and CDR2 SYDVKM. The ends were cut back, 6 bases at V and 6 bases at J, with 17 bases in the middle. CDR3 DNA sequence: TGTGCCAGCAGCTATAGGGGAGGCCTCGCCGGGGAGCTGTTTTTT. It is translated as CASSYRGGLAGELFF.

The chain has TRBV12-3 or TRBV12-4 and TRBJ2-5, with D maybe TRBD2 (5 bases). Trimming left V 5 bases short and J 5 bases short, with 18 bases between. CDR3 size: 15 residues. The CDR3, as DNA: TGTGCCAGCAGTGACTCTAGTTGGGAGACGGAGACCCAGTACTTC. Translated, it gives CASSDSSWETETQYF.

This clonotype was observed at least ten times. This chain connects TRBV19 to TRBJ1-1; D call uncertain. V was cut by 3 bases and J by 1 base, with 12 bases left in between. This CDR3 comprises 15 residues. CDR1 and CDR2 (germline): LNHDA, SQIVND (reference sequence). In DNA, the CDR3 is TGTGCCAGTAGTATCTTTGGCGGGAAGAACACTGAAGCTTTCTTT. Translated, it gives CASSIFGGKNTEAFF.

This clonotype has ten or more counts. The chain is built from TRBV2 and TRBJ2-7; D remains unclear. V was clipped by 4 bases and J by 0 bases, with 10 bases between them. The CDR3 is made up of 14 amino acids. Germline V gene data show CDR1 as SNHLY and CDR2 as FYNNEI. CDR3 amino acids: CASSVPVSSYEQYF. In nucleotides, the CDR3 is TGTGCCAGCAGTGTCCCCGTAAGCTCCTACGAGCAGTACTTC.

This clonotype was counted ten times or more. The rearrangement joins TRBV27 to TRBJ1-2; 8 nucleotides align to TRBD1. The V gene's germline CDR1 is MNHEY and CDR2 SMNVEV (reference sequence). The J segment lost 1 base and the V segment lost 6 bases, leaving 4 bases of the junction unmatched. The CDR3 spans 14 residues. The CDR3: CASRGTGLNYGYTF. CDR3 in DNA: TGTGCCAGCAGGGGGACAGGACTTAACTATGGCTACACCTTC.

This chain connects TRBV12-3 or TRBV12-4 to TRBJ1-3; D uncertain. The CDR3 runs to 14 residues. Trimming cost V 7 bases and J 0 bases, with 10 bases left between them. CDR3 region: CASIRLISGNTIYF. In DNA form, the CDR3 reads TGTGCCAGCATCCGACTGATCTCTGGAAACACCATATATTTT.

This clonotype was found many times. The V gene is TRBV29-1, the J gene TRBJ1-1; D not certain. V was pared by 3 bases and J by 5 bases, with 13 bases between. The CDR3 spans 13 residues. The germline gives CDR1 SQVTM, CDR2 ANQGSEA. The CDR3 DNA follows: TGCAGCGTTGAGGGCAGACTAGCTACTGAAGCTTTCTTT. Its protein product is CSVEGRLATEAFF.

This clonotype was seen repeatedly, ten times or more. CDR3 in amino acids: CATSRDWGQGATSSYEQYF. The DNA of the CDR3 is TGTGCCACCAGCAGAGATTGGGGACAGGGGGCCACAAGCTCCTACGAGCAGTACTTC. The rearrangement joins TRBV15 to TRBJ2-7; 12 positions match TRBD1. From germline, CDR1 is LNHNV and CDR2 YYDKDF (reference sequence). V dropped 0 bases and J dropped 0; count of bases not matched to a gene: 9. The CDR3 totals 19 residues.

The chain has TRBV6-1 and TRBJ1-2, with 7 nucleotides matching TRBD1. Germline V gene sequence: CDR1 MNHNS, CDR2 SASEGT. The CDR3 extends over 14 amino acids. The V and J ends lost 7 bases and 0 bases, in that order; junction bases with no gene match: 5. The CDR3: CASTDRATNYGYTF. The CDR3 coding sequence is TGTGCCAGCACTGACAGGGCCACTAACTATGGCTACACCTTC.